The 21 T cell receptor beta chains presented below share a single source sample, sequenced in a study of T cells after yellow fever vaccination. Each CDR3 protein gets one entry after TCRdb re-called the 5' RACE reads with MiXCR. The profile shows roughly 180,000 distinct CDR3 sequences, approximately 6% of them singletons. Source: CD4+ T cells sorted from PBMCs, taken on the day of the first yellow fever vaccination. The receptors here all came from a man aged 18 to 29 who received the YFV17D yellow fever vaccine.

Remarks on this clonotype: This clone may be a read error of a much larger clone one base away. This CDR3 is CASSARTGVTDEHYF. The CDR3 DNA reads TGTGCCAGCAGCGCGCGGACAGGGGTTACCGACGAGCACTACTTC. The V and J genes are TRBV12-3 or TRBV12-4 and TRBJ2-7; 9 bases are a match to TRBD1. CDR3 size: 15 residues.

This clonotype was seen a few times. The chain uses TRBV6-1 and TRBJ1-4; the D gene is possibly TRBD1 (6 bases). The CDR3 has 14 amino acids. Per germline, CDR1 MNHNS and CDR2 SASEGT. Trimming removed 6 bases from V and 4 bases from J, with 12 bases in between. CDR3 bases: TGTGCCAGCAGAGCCACAGGGAATAATGAAAAACTGTTTTTT. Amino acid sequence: CASRATGNNEKLFF.

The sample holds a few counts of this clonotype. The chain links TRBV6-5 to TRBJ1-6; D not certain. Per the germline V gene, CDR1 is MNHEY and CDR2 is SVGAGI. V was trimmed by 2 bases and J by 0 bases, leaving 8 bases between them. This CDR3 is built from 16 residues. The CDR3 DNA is TGTGCCAGCAGTTACGCCGCTTACTCCTATAATTCACCCCTCCACTTT. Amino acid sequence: CASSYAAYSYNSPLHF.

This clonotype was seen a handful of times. In nucleotides, the CDR3 is TGTGCCAGCAGTACGGGACAGCGCTTCTACGAGCAGTACTTC. Its translation: CASSTGQRFYEQYF. This chain links TRBV6-2 or TRBV6-3 with TRBJ2-7; 7 nucleotides agree with TRBD1. This CDR3 is built from 14 residues. Germline CDR1 is MNHEY and CDR2 is SVGEGT. Germline trimming cut 5 bases from V and 3 bases from J; bases unmatched to any gene: 7.

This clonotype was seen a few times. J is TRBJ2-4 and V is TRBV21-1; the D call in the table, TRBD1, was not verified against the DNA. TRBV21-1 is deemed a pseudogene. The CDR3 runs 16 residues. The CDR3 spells CASTRTDPGTKNIQYF. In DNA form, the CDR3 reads TGTGCCAGCACCCGGACAGACCCAGGGACCAAAAACATTCAGTACTTC.

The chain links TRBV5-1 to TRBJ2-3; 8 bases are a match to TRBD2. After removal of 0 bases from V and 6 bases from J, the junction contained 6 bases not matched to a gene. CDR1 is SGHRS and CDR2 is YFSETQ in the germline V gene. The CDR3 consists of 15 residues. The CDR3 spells CASSLGSGGSDTQYF. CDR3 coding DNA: TGCGCCAGCAGCTTGGGGAGCGGGGGTTCGGATACGCAGTATTTT. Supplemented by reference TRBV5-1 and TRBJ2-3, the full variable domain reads KAGVTQTPRYLIKTRGQQVTLSCSPISGHRSVSWYQQTPGQGLQFLFEYFSETQRNKGNFPGRFSGRQFSNSRSEMNVSTLELGDSALYLCASSLGSGGSDTQYFGPGTRLTVL.

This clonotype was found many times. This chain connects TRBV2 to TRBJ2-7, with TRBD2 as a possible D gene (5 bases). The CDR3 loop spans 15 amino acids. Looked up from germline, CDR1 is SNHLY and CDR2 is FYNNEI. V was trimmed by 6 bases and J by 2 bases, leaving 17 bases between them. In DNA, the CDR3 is TGTGCCAGCAGAGACCCCCCGCGGGCCCCCTACGAGCAGTACTTC. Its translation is CASRDPPRAPYEQYF.

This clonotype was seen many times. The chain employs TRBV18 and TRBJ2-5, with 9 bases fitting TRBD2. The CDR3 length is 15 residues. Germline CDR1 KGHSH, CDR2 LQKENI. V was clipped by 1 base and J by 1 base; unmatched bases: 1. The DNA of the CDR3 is TGTGCCAGCTCACCACGTAGCGGGGGCCAAGAGACCCAGTACTTC. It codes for CASSPRSGGQETQYF.

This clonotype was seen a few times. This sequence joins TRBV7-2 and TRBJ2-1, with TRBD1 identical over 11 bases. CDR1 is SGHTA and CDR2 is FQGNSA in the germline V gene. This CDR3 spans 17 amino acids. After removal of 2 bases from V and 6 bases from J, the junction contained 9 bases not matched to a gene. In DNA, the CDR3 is TGTGCCAGCAGCTTACCTCGACCGGGACAGGGGGTCAATGAGCAGTTCTTC. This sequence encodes CASSLPRPGQGVNEQFF.

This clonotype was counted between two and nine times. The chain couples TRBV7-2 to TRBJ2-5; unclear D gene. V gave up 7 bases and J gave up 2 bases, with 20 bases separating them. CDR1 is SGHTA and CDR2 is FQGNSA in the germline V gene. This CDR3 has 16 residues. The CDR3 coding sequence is TGTGCCAGCACCCGAGGTGGGCTAGGACCGCAAGAGACCCAGTACTTC. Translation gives CASTRGGLGPQETQYF.

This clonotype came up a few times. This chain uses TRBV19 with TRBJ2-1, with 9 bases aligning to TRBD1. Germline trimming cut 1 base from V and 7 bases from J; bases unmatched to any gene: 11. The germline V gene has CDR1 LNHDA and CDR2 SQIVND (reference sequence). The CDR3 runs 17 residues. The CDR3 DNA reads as TGTGCCAGTAGTATAGCCGTGCCAGGGACAGGGCGGAATGAGCAGTTCTTC. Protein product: CASSIAVPGTGRNEQFF.

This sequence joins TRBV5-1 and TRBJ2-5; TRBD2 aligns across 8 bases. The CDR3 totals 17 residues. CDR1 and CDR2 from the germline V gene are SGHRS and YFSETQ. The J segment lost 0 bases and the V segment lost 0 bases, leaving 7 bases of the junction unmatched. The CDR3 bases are TGCGCCAGCAGCTTGGGTGGGCTAGCGGGCGACCAAGAGACCCAGTACTTC. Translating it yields CASSLGGLAGDQETQYF. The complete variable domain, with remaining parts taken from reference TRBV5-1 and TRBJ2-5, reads KAGVTQTPRYLIKTRGQQVTLSCSPISGHRSVSWYQQTPGQGLQFLFEYFSETQRNKGNFPGRFSGRQFSNSRSEMNVSTLELGDSALYLCASSLGGLAGDQETQYFGPGTRLLVL.

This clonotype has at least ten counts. The CDR3 nucleotides read TGTGCCAGCAGCGTTGACAGGTGGAACACTGAAGCTTTCTTT. This encodes CASSVDRWNTEAFF. The chain carries TRBV7-2 and TRBJ1-1, with a tentative D call TRBD1 (6 bases). V dropped 5 bases and J dropped 1 base, with 11 bases sitting between them. The CDR3 extends over 14 amino acids. Germline loops: CDR1 SGHTA, CDR2 FQGNSA.

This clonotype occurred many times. The CDR3 nucleotides read TGCAGCGTTGGCGGGACATCGGGTCAGCCCCAGCATTTT. Encoded protein: CSVGGTSGQPQHF. J is TRBJ1-5 and V is TRBV29-1; possible D gene TRBD1, 6 bases. The ends were cut back, 4 bases at V and 6 bases at J, with 13 bases in the middle. The CDR3 is 13 residues long. CDR1 and CDR2 (germline): SQVTM, ANQGSEA.

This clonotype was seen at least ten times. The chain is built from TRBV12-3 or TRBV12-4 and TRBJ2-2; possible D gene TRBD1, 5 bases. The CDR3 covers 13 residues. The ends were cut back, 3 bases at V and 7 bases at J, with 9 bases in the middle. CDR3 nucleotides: TGTGCCAGCAGTTTTCAGGGAAACGGGGAGCTGTTTTTT. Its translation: CASSFQGNGELFF.

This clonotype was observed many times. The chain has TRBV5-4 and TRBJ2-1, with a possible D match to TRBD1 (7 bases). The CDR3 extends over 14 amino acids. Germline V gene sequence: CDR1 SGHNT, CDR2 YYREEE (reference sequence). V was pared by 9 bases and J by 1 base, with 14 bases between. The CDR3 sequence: CATIPGGSYNEQFF. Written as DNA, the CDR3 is TGTGCCACCATCCCAGGGGGGTCCTACAATGAGCAGTTCTTC.

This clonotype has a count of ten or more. The CDR3 DNA reads TGTGCCAGCAGCGTCGGGACTGCCGGAAATCAGCCCCAGCATTTT. Protein product: CASSVGTAGNQPQHF. V usage is TRBV9 and J usage is TRBJ1-5; tentatively, D is TRBD1 (5 bases). The germline V and J ends were trimmed by 2 bases and 4 bases, with 13 bases remaining between them. The CDR3 sequence is 15 residues long. The germline V gene encodes CDR1 SGDLS and CDR2 YYNGEE.

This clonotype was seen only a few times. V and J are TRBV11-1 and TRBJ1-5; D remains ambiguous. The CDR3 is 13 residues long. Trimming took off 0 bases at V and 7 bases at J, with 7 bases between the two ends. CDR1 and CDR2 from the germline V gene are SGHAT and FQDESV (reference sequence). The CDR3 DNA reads TGTGCCAGCAGCTTAGCGACAAAACAGCCCCAGCATTTT. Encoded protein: CASSLATKQPQHF.

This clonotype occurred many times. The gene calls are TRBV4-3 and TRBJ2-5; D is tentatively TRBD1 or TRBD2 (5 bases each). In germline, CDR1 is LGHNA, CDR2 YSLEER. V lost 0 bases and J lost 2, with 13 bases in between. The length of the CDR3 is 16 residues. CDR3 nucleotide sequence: TGCGCCAGCAGCCAAGAACACCCGGGGCCTCAAGAGACCCAGTACTTC. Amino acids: CASSQEHPGPQETQYF.

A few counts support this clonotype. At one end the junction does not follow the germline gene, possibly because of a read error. CDR3 loop: CASSLERQNTEAFF. CDR3 bases: TGTGCCAGCAGTTTGGAGCGGCAGAACACTGAAGCTTTCTTT. This rearrangement joins TRBV5-5 to TRBJ1-1; no clear D. The CDR3 is 14 amino acids. Looked up from germline, CDR1 is SGHKS and CDR2 is YYEKEE (reference sequence).

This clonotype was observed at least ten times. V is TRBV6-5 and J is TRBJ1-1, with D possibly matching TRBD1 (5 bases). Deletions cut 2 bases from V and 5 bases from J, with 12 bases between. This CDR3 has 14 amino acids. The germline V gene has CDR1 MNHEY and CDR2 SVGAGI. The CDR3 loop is CASSYGQGRTEAFF. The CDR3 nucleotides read TGTGCCAGCAGTTACGGCCAGGGTAGAACTGAAGCTTTCTTT.